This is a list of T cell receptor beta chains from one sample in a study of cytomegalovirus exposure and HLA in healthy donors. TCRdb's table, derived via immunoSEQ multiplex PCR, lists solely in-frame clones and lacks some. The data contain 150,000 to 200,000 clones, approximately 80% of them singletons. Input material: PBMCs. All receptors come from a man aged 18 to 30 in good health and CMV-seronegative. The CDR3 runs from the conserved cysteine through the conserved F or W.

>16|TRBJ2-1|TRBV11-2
CASSPPLLPTYNEQFF
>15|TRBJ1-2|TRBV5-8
CASSLGTGGARGYTF
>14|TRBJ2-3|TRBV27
CASSWAASTDTQYF
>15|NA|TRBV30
CAWSSIGATAYEQYF
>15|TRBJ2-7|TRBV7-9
CASSSYGGGRYEQYF
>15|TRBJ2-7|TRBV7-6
CASSLETGTSGEQYF
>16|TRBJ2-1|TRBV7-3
CASSLRRQGSYNEQFF
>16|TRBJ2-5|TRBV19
CASSRGLAGAQETQYF
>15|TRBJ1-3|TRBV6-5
CASSGPTTVGNTIYF
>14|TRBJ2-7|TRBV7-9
CASSFSGGAYEQYF
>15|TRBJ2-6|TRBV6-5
CASTRDKSGANVLTF
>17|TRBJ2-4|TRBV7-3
CASSPGGDRGAKNIQYF
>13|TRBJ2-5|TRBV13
CASSLGRRETQYF
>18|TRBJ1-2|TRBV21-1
CASSKALLDAWTGYGYTF
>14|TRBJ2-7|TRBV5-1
CASSAAGQPYEQYF
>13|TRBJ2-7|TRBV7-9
CASSSGVSYEQYF
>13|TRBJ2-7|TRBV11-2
CASSLVQDYEQYF
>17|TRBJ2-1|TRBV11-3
CASSTRLAGTVYNEQFF
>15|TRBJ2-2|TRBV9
CASSVGGSNTGELFF
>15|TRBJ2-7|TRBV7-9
CASSPAGTRDYEQYF
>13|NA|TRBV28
CACLSHTNYEQYF
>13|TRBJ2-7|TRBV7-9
CASTIGGSYEQYF
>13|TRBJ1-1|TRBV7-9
CASSFGGRDEAFF
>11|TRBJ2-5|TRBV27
CASRYSETQYF
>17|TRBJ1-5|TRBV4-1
CASSQGSGTGWHQPQHF
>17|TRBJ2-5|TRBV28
CASSSLLESGVQETQYF
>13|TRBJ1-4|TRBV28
CASRGATNEKLFF
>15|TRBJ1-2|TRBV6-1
CASSARDRGNYGYTF
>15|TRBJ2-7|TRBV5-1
CASSLGSGPIYEQYF
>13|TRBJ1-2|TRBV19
CASSIEFLYGYTF
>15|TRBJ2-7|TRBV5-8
CASSLAGTGSYEQYF
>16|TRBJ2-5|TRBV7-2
CASSLLAGGPRETQYF
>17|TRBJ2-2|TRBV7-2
CASSLSGGTGGYGELFF
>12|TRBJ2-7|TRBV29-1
CSVAGQFYEQYF
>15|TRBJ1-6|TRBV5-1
CASSLGSQRSSPLHF
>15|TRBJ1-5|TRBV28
CASSLRTGLSQPQHF
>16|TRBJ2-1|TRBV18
CASSAFTRNSYNEQFF
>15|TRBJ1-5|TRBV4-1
CASSQVPGGGQPQHF
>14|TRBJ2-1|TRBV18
CASSPPAGVGEQFF
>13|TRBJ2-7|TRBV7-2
CASSLGGRDEQYF
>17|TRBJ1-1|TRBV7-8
CASNPLGYSIGNTEAFF
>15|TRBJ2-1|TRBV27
CASSHQRGSVNEQFF
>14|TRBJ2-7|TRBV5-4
CASSLELAAYEQYF
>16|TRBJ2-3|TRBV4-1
CASSQEGGTSKDTQYF
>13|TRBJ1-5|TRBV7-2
CASAGQINQPQHF
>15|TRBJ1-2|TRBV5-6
CASTFKRRSGYGYTF
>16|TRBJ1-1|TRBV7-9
CASSPSRSGGDTEAFF
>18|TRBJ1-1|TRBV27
CASSLRNQNRVFPTEAFF
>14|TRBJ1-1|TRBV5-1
CASSSWGRGTEAFF
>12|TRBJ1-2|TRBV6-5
CASSPRTPGYTF
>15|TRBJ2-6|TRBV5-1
CASSRAGSGANVLTF
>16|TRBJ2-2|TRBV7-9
CSSSYRQGENTGELFF